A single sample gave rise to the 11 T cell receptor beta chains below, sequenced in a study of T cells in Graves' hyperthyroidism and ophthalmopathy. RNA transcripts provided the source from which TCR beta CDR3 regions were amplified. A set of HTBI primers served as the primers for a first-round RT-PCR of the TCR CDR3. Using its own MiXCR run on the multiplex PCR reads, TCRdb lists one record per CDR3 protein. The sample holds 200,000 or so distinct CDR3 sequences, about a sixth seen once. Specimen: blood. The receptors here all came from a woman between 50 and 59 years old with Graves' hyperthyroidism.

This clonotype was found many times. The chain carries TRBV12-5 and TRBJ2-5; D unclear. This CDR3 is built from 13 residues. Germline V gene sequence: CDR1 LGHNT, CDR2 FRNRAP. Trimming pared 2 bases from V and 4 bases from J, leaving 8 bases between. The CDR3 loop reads CASGLLSLETQYF. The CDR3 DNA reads TGTGCTAGTGGTTTGTTGTCATTAGAGACCCAGTACTTC.

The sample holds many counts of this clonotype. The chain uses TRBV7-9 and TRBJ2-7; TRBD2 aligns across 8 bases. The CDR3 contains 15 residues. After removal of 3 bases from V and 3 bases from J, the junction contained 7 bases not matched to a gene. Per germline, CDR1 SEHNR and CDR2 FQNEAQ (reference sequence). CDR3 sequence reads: CASSFGQRELYEQYF. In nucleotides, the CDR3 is TGTGCCAGCAGCTTTGGGCAGCGGGAGCTCTACGAGCAGTACTTC.

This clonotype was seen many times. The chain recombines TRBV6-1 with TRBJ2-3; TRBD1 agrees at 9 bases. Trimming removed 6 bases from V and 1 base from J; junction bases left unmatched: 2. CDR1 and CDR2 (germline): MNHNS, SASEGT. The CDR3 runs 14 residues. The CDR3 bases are TGTGCCAGCAGCCGGGACAGGGGCACAGATACGCAGTATTTT. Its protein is CASSRDRGTDTQYF.

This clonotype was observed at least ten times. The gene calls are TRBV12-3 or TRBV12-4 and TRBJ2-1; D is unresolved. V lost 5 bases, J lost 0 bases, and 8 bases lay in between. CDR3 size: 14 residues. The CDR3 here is CASSLQSSYNEQFF. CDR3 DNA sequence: TGTGCCAGCAGTCTACAGTCCTCCTACAATGAGCAGTTCTTC.

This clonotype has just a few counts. The CDR3 DNA sequence: TGTGCCTGGACCCACTACAATGAGCAGTTCTTC. Residues: CAWTHYNEQFF. This chain connects TRBV30 to TRBJ2-1; no clear D gene. This CDR3 is 11 amino acids long. CDR1 GTSNPN and CDR2 SVGIG come from the germline V gene (reference sequence). The ends were cut back, 4 bases at V and 3 bases at J, with 4 bases in the middle.

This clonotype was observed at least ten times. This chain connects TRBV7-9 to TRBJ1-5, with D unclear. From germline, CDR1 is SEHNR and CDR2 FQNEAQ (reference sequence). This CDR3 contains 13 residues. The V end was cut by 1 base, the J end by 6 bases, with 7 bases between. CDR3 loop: CASSLGSSQPQHF. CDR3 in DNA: TGTGCCAGCAGCTTAGGCAGTAGTCAGCCCCAGCATTTT.

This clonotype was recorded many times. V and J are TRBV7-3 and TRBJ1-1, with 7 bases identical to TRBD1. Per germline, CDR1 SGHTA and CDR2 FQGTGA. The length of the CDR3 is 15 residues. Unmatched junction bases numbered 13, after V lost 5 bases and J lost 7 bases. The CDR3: CASSPQSGTAFEAFF. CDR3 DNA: TGTGCCAGCAGCCCCCAGAGTGGGACAGCGTTTGAAGCTTTCTTT.

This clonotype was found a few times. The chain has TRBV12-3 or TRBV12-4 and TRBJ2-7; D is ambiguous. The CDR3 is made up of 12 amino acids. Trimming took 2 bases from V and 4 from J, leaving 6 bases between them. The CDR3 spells CASSLMAYEQYF. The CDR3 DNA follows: TGTGCCAGCAGTTTAATGGCTTACGAGCAGTACTTC.

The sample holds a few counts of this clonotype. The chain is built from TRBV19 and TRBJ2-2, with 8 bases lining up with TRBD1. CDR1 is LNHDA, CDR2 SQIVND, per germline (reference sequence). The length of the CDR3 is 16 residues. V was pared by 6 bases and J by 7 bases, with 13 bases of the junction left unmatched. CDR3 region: CASSEGPGQAGGELFF. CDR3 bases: TGTGCCAGTAGCGAGGGGCCGGGACAGGCGGGCGGGGAGCTGTTTTTT.

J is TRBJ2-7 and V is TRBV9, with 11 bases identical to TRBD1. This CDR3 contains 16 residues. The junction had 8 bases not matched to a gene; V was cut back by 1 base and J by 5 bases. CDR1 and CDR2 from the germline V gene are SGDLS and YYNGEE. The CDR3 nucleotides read TGTGCCAGCAGCGTAAGCGGACAGGGGGCTGGAAACGAGCAGTACTTC. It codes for CASSVSGQGAGNEQYF.

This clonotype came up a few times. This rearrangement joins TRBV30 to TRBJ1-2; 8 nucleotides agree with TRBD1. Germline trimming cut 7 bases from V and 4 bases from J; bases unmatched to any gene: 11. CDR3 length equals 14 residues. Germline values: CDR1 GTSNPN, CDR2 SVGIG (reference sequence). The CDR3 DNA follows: TGTGCCTCCCAACCCGCAGGGGGCGTCTATGGCTACACCTTC. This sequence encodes CASQPAGGVYGYTF.